This TCR beta chain was profiled in a study of vaccination and CD4 T cells after COVID-19. Findings and caveats of the study: A median 86.3% of convalescent patients' SARS-CoV-2-reactive clones emerged only after vaccination.

The treatment: approximately 10-day PBMC culture with coronavirus spike peptide pools or control peptides (ViraFEST assay). The Oncomine TCR Beta short-read assay was what sequenced the DNA obtained from cultured CD4+ T cells. Investigators isolated genomic DNA from cultured CD4+ T cells. From the PCR reads, TCRdb called clonotypes with MiXCR, one entry per CDR3 protein. The sample shows 15,000 or so distinct CDR3 sequences, over 50% of them seen only once. Germline CDR1 and CDR2: SQVTM and ANQGSEA. Trimming left V 7 bases short and J 3 bases short, with 16 bases between. This CDR3 is built from 13 residues. Notes on this clonotype: Its cognate antigen is unknown.

This receptor was identified in a human donor who had recovered from COVID-19. Sequenced sample: CD4+ T cells from blood, cultured in vitro. The V call is TRBV29-1, the J call TRBJ2-7, with D perhaps assigned TRBD1 or TRBD2 (6 bases each). The CDR3 is CSAEGETGYEQYF. The CDR3 region has the DNA TGCAGCGCGGAGGGGGAGACGGGCTACGAGCAGTACTTC.